This TCR beta chain derives from a study of cytomegalovirus exposure and HLA in healthy donors. General study findings and limits: Clonal expansion, a later analysis showed, was greater in HLA-associated TCR beta chains than in equally common others. With later analysis, a missense DCLRE1C variant became linked to TCR beta V- and J-gene trimming. The study reported that TCR beta sequences accurately predicted HLA-A and HLA-B alleles in most subjects. In a later analysis, specific HLA alleles were associated with 15,000 or so TCR beta sequences at a 0.05 false discovery rate.

This CDR3 contains 13 residues. Trimming removed 4 bases at V and 3 bases at J, with 10 bases between. Germline V CDR1 and CDR2: SGHVS, FQNEAQ. PCR used 60 Vbeta primers and 13 Jbeta primers. The table came from immunoSEQ multiplex PCR; TCRdb's copy has only in-frame clones and leaves some out. The data show approximately 74,000 clones, over 70% seen once. Concerning this clone: Its antigen is as yet unknown.

Source material: PBMCs. The genes are TRBV7-8 and TRBJ2-7; D is possibly TRBD1 (6 bases). The receptor comes from a man aged 60 to 75 in good health and CMV-seropositive. The CDR3, as DNA: TGTGCCAGCAGCTCCGGGACACTCTACGAGCAGTACTTC. Residues: CASSSGTLYEQYF.